Listed here are 25 T cell receptor beta chains from one sample, sequenced in a study of T cell responses to AZD1222 COVID-19 vaccine. Assay used: immunoSEQ multiplex PCR; TCRdb lists only in-frame clones, some missing. The sample records 150,000 to 200,000 clones, 90% being singletons. The sample in question was peripheral blood, obtained on day 0 of AZD1222 vaccination. The receptors originated from an adult in good health.

V usage is TRBV9 and J usage is TRBJ2-1; 9 bases are shared with TRBD2. CDR1 and CDR2 (germline): SGDLS, YYNGEE. This CDR3 comprises 15 residues. Trimming took 0 bases from V and 12 from J; bases not matched to a gene: 10. CDR3 sequence (DNA): TGTGCCAGCAGCGTAGCTCCAGCGGGGGGCCTCGGGCAGTTCTTC. It translates to CASSVAPAGGLGQFF.

The V gene is TRBV14, the J gene TRBJ1-6; 8 positions match TRBD1. The CDR3 sequence is 14 residues long. Trimming cost V 3 bases and J 9 bases; bases outside gene matches: 4. From germline, CDR1 is SGHDN and CDR2 FVKESK. This CDR3 reads CASSQLQGGSPLHF. CDR3 DNA: TGTGCCAGCAGCCAGTTACAGGGGGGTTCACCCCTCCACTTT.

DNA for the CDR3: TGCGCCAGCAGCCAGGAACAGGGCTCTGGAAACACCATATATTTT. It translates to CASSQEQGSGNTIYF. The chain is built from TRBV5-1 and TRBJ1-3; weak D call: TRBD1 (6 bases). This CDR3 region has 15 residues. The germline V and J ends were trimmed by 4 bases and 0 bases, with 11 bases remaining between them. CDR1 SGHRS and CDR2 YFSETQ come from the germline V gene.

This clone was counted a single time. DNA for the CDR3: TGTGCCAGCAGCCAAGGGCAGGGAGGCTACGAGCAGTACTTC. Protein product: CASSQGQGGYEQYF. V and J are TRBV3-1 (or the pseudogene TRBV3-2) and TRBJ2-7, with D tentatively TRBD2 (6 bases). The V end lost 1 base, the J end lost 3 bases, and 10 bases lay between the germline ends. The length of the CDR3 is 14 residues. Germline assignment: CDR1 LGHDT and CDR2 YNNKEL (reference sequence).

J is TRBJ2-7 and V is TRBV7-2, with 7 bases identical to TRBD2. The germline gives CDR1 SGHTA, CDR2 FQGNSA. V was clipped by 5 bases and J by 1 base; unmatched bases: 5. This CDR3 has 14 amino acids. As DNA, the CDR3 is TGTGCCAGCAGCGCCGTCGGGGGGTCCTACGAGCAGTACTTC. Residues: CASSAVGGSYEQYF.

The J gene is TRBJ1-1, the V gene TRBV10-3; the D gene is possibly TRBD1 (6 bases). Looked up from germline, CDR1 is ENHRY and CDR2 is SYGVKD. The CDR3 has 14 residues. V lost 11 bases to trimming and J lost 0 bases, with 16 bases between them. The CDR3 loop reads CASRGSGLNTEAFF. The CDR3 DNA reads TGTGCCTCCAGGGGATCAGGGTTGAACACTGAAGCTTTCTTT.

The genes are TRBV12-3 or TRBV12-4 and TRBJ2-1; D call uncertain. CDR3 length: 12 residues. V shed 3 bases and J shed 6 bases, with 6 bases lying between them. CDR3 loop: CASSFGPNEQFF. The CDR3 nucleotides read TGTGCCAGCAGTTTTGGGCCCAATGAGCAGTTCTTC.

This chain joins TRBV3-1 (or the pseudogene TRBV3-2) and TRBJ2-7; tentative D call: TRBD2 (5 bases). This CDR3 has 15 residues. Germline loops: CDR1 LGHDT, CDR2 YNNKEL (reference sequence). V dropped 1 base and J dropped 3 bases, with 13 bases sitting between them. The CDR3 loop reads CASSQGTLAHYEQYF. Written as DNA, the CDR3 is TGTGCCAGCAGCCAAGGTACTCTAGCTCACTACGAGCAGTACTTC.

This chain uses TRBV12-5 with TRBJ1-2, with 9 bases fitting TRBD1. CDR3 length equals 14 residues. The V gene's germline CDR1 is LGHNT and CDR2 FRNRAP. Trimming took 4 bases from V and 5 from J; bases not matched to a gene: 5. CDR3 in amino acids: CASGSGTGWYGYTF. The CDR3, as DNA: TGTGCTAGTGGTTCGGGGACAGGGTGGTATGGCTACACCTTC.

This chain links TRBV19 with TRBJ2-2; D uncertain. The CDR3 covers 12 residues. The V gene lost 6 bases and the J gene lost 7 bases, with 9 bases spanning the gap. The germline V gene has CDR1 LNHDA and CDR2 SQIVND (reference sequence). In nucleotides, the CDR3 is TGTGCCAGTAGAGGAAATGGCGGGGAGCTGTTTTTT. Protein sequence: CASRGNGGELFF.

The chain is built from TRBV14 and TRBJ2-7, with TRBD1 matching over 9 bases. Germline-derived CDR1 and CDR2 are SGHDN and FVKESK. The V gene end was trimmed by 4 bases and the J gene end by 0 bases; junction bases not matched to a gene: 4. The CDR3 consists of 15 residues. The CDR3 coding sequence is TGTGCCAGCAGCCGGGGACAGGGAATCTCCTACGAGCAGTACTTC. Its protein product is CASSRGQGISYEQYF.

The rearrangement links TRBV4-3 to TRBJ2-7, with D unresolved. The CDR3 is 15 amino acids. Trimming shortened V by 0 bases and J by 2 bases, and 11 bases separated the two germline ends. Germline V gene sequence: CDR1 LGHNA, CDR2 YSLEER. In DNA form, the CDR3 reads TGCGCCAGCAGCCAAGATCCCCTGGCGACCTACGAGCAGTACTTC. It specifies CASSQDPLATYEQYF.

The chain recombines TRBV6-4 with TRBJ2-2; no reliable D call. Trimming took off 4 bases at V and 5 bases at J, with 11 bases between the two ends. This CDR3 has 14 residues. The germline V gene encodes CDR1 MRHNA and CDR2 SNTAGT. The CDR3 nucleotides are TGTGCCAGCAGTGGGACCCCCGGGACCGGGGAGCTGTTTTTT. The encoded protein is CASSGTPGTGELFF.

The DNA for the CDR3 is TGTGCCACCAGCGAGATAGGGGATTCCTACGAGCAGTACTTC. The encoded protein is CATSEIGDSYEQYF. The chain has TRBV15 and TRBJ2-7; D may be TRBD1 (5 bases). Germline V CDR1 and CDR2: LNHNV, YYDKDF (reference sequence). The CDR3 is made up of 14 amino acids. Trimming removed 5 bases at V and 1 base at J, with 12 bases between.

The rearrangement links TRBV6-6 to TRBJ1-2; the match to TRBD1 covers 7 bases. The CDR3 totals 16 residues. Germline assignment: CDR1 MNHNY and CDR2 SVGAGI (reference sequence). Trimming removed 6 bases from V and 5 bases from J; junction bases left unmatched: 15. CDR3 nucleotides: TGTGCCAGCAGCCCCACGAGGAGACAGGGAGGTTATGGCTACACCTTC. This translates into CASSPTRRQGGYGYTF.

The rearrangement joins TRBV11-2 to TRBJ1-2, with TRBD1 matching over 10 bases. V lost 5 bases to trimming and J lost 4 bases; unmatched junction nucleotides: 7. Germline V lookup: CDR1 SGHAT, CDR2 FQNNGV. This CDR3 region has 15 residues. CDR3 in DNA: TGTGCCAGCAGCCCTCGACAGGGGGCCGTCTATGGCTACACCTTC. The encoded protein is CASSPRQGAVYGYTF.

The V call is TRBV18, the J call TRBJ1-2, with 7 bases fitting TRBD1. Germline values: CDR1 KGHSH, CDR2 LQKENI. The CDR3 contains 14 residues. V gave up 0 bases and J gave up 5 bases; unmatched junction bases: 3. DNA for the CDR3: TGTGCCAGCTCACCACCACAGGGACAGTATGGCTACACCTTC. Amino acids: CASSPPQGQYGYTF.

The chain links TRBV4-2 to TRBJ1-5; the match to TRBD1 covers 7 bases. The CDR3 runs to 16 residues. Germline V CDR1 and CDR2: LGHNA, YNFKEQ. Trimming at V came to 3 bases and at J to 2 bases, leaving 7 bases not matched to a gene. The CDR3 DNA reads TGTGCCAGCAGCCATGCAGGAGGACAGGGCAATCAGCCCCAGCATTTT. It encodes CASSHAGGQGNQPQHF.

The J gene is TRBJ1-3, the V gene TRBV12-3 or TRBV12-4, with D hard to call. Trimming stripped 5 bases from V and 8 bases from J, with 4 bases between. The length of the CDR3 is 10 residues. As DNA, the CDR3 is TGTGCCAGCAGTGGGCACACCATATATTTT. This sequence encodes CASSGHTIYF.

This chain links TRBV5-6 with TRBJ2-7, with TRBD1 identical over 8 bases. This CDR3 comprises 16 residues. The V and J ends lost 4 bases and 1 base, in that order; junction bases with no gene match: 10. CDR1 is SGHDT, CDR2 YYEEEE, per germline. The CDR3: CASSLTPGQASYEQYF. CDR3 nucleotide sequence: TGTGCCAGCAGCCTGACCCCGGGACAGGCTTCCTACGAGCAGTACTTC.

The CDR3 loop is CASSLAPANYGYTF. The DNA for the CDR3 is TGTGCCAGCAGCTTGGCCCCAGCTAACTATGGCTACACCTTC. The V call is TRBV5-4, the J call TRBJ1-2; no definite D call. The V end was cut by 0 bases, the J end by 0 bases, with 6 bases between. This CDR3 is built from 14 residues. The germline gives CDR1 SGHNT, CDR2 YYREEE (reference sequence).

V is TRBV30 and J is TRBJ1-2, with 7 bases aligning to TRBD1. Germline V lookup: CDR1 GTSNPN, CDR2 SVGIG (reference sequence). The J segment lost 1 base and the V segment lost 4 bases, leaving 0 bases of the junction unmatched. This CDR3 spans 12 amino acids. The CDR3, as DNA: TGTGCCTGGACAGGGGGTAACTATGGCTACACCTTC. It is translated as CAWTGGNYGYTF.

The chain couples TRBV5-1 to TRBJ2-1; 11 bases match TRBD2. Germline CDR1 SGHRS, CDR2 YFSETQ. CDR3 length equals 16 residues. V gave up 2 bases and J gave up 5 bases; unmatched junction bases: 6. CDR3: CASSFTTSGANNEQFF. The CDR3 bases are TGCGCCAGCAGCTTTACGACTAGCGGGGCCAACAATGAGCAGTTCTTC.

This chain links TRBV5-4 with TRBJ1-1, with 7 bases aligning to TRBD1. This CDR3 is built from 15 residues. CDR1 and CDR2 (germline): SGHNT, YYREEE (reference sequence). V was pared by 4 bases and J by 0 bases, with 6 bases of the junction left unmatched. CDR3 sequence (DNA): TGTGCCAGCAGCGCGCAACAGGGGATGAACACTGAAGCTTTCTTT. Its protein product is CASSAQQGMNTEAFF.

The rearrangement joins TRBV9 to TRBJ1-1, with 7 bases matching TRBD1. The germline gives CDR1 SGDLS, CDR2 YYNGEE. J lost 7 bases, V lost 0 bases, and 6 bases had no gene match. The CDR3 contains 14 residues. For the CDR3, the DNA is TGTGCCAGCAGCGTAGGAGGGGCAGGGGGTGAAGCTTTCTTT. Protein: CASSVGGAGGEAFF. Combining the CDR3 with reference TRBV9 and TRBJ1-1 gives the whole variable domain DSGVTQTPKHLITATGQRVTLRCSPRSGDLSVYWYQQSLDQGLQFLIQYYNGEERAKGNILERFSAQQFPDLHSELNLSSLELGDSALYFCASSVGGAGGEAFFGQGTRLTVV.